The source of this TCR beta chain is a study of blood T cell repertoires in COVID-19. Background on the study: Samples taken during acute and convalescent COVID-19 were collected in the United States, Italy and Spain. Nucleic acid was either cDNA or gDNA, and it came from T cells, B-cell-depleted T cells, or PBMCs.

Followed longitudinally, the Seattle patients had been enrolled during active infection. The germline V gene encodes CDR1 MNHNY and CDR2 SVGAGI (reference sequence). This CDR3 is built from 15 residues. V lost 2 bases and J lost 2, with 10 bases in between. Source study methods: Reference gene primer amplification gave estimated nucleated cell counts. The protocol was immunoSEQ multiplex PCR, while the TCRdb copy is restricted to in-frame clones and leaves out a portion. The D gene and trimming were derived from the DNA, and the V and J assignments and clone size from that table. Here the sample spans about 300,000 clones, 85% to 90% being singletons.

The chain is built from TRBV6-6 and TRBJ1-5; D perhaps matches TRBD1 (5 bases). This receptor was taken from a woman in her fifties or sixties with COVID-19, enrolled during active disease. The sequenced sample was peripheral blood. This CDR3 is CASSYGGFGNQPQHF. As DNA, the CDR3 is TGTGCCAGCAGTTACGGGGGGTTCGGCAATCAGCCCCAGCATTTT.